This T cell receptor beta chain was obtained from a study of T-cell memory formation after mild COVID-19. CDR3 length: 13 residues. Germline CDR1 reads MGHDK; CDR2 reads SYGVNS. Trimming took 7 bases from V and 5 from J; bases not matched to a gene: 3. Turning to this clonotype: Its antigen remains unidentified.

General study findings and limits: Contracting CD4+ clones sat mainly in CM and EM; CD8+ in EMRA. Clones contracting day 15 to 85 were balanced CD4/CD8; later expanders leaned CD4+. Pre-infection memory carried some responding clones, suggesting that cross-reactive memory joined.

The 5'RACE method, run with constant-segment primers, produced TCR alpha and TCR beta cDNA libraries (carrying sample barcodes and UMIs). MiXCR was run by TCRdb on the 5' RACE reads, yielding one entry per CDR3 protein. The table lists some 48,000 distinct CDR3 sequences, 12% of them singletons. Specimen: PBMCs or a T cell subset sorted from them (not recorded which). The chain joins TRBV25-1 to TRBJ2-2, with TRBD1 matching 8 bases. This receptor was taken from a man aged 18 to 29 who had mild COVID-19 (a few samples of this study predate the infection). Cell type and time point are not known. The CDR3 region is CASTRGLTGELFF. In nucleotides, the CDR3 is TGTGCCAGCACCAGGGGGCTGACCGGGGAGCTGTTTTTT.